This section outlines one TCR beta chain sequence together with its context. This entry belongs to a study of blood T cell repertoires in COVID-19. The overall study: PBMCs, B-cell-depleted T cells, or T cells provided the cDNA or gDNA that made up the material.

Original handling: The authors estimated nucleated cell counts from reference gene primer amplification. Data came from immunoSEQ multiplex PCR; TCRdb stores just in-frame clones and leaves some out. V and J calls and clone size are given by that table; D and trimming were obtained from the DNA. Altogether around 300,000 clones are present, around 89% being singletons, with the ten largest covering around 3%. Germline values: CDR1 MNHNS, CDR2 SASEGT. V was pared by 1 base and J by 7 bases, with 14 bases between. CDR3 size: 14 residues. The clonotype was recovered from a woman between 50 and 59 years old who had recovered from COVID-19. The rearrangement joins TRBV6-1 to TRBJ2-7; maybe TRBD2 (5 bases). The sequencing sample was made of PBMCs or T cells enriched from blood (not recorded which). In DNA form, the CDR3 reads TGTGCCAGCAGTGAAGGGACCAGTCGGGAAGAGCAGTACTTC. It encodes CASSEGTSREEQYF.